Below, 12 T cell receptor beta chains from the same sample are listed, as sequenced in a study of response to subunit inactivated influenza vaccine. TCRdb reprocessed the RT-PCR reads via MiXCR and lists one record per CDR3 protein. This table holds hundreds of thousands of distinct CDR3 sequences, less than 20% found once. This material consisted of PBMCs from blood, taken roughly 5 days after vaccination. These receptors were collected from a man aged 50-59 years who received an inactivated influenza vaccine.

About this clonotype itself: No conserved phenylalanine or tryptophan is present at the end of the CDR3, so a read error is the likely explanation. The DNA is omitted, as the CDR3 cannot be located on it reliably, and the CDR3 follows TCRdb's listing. Here the CDR3 reads CSAAGVGRS. The chain couples TRBV20-1 to TRBJ2-1; the listed D gene, TRBD1, was not tested against the DNA. With termini counted, the CDR3 has 9 amino acids. CDR1 and CDR2 from the germline V gene are DFQATT and SNEGSKA (reference sequence).

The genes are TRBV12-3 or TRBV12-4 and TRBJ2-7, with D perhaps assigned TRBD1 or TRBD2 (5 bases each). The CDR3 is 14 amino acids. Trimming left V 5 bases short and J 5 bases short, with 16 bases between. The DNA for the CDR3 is TGTGCCAGCAGTACGAGGGGCAGGTTGCACGAGCAGTACTTC. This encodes CASSTRGRLHEQYF.

CDR3 nucleotide sequence: TGCAGTGCTAAAACCCAGAGACTAGCGGACTCCTACAATGAGCAGTTCTTC. Encoded protein: CSAKTQRLADSYNEQFF. The rearrangement links TRBV20-1 to TRBJ2-1; TRBD2 agrees at 9 bases. The CDR3 consists of 17 residues. With V trimmed by 4 bases and J by 0 bases, 10 bases remained unmatched. In germline, CDR1 is DFQATT, CDR2 SNEGSKA (reference sequence).

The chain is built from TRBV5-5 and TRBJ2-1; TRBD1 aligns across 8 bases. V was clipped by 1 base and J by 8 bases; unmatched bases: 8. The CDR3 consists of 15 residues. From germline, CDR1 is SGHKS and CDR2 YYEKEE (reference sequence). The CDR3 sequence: CASSLFAGGKDEQFF. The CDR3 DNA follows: TGTGCCAGCAGCTTGTTCGCAGGGGGCAAGGATGAGCAGTTCTTC.

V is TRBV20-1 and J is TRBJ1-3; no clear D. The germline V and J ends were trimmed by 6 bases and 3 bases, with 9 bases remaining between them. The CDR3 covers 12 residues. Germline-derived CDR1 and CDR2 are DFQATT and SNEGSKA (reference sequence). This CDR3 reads CSATLDGNTIYF. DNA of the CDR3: TGCAGTGCCACCCTAGATGGAAACACCATATATTTT.

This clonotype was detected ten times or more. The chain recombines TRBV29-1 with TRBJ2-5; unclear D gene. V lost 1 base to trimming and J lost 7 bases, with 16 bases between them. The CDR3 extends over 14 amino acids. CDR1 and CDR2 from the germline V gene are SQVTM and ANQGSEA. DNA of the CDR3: TGCAGCGTTGAAGTGGCCGGCTACGGAGTGACCCAGTACTTC. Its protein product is CSVEVAGYGVTQYF.

The CDR3 here is CASSFGPGIEKLFF. CDR3 coding DNA: TGTGCCAGCAGTTTCGGGCCAGGAATTGAAAAACTGTTTTTT. This chain uses TRBV12-3 or TRBV12-4 with TRBJ1-4, with D unresolved. The ends were cut back, 3 bases at V and 7 bases at J, with 12 bases in the middle. The CDR3 has 14 residues.

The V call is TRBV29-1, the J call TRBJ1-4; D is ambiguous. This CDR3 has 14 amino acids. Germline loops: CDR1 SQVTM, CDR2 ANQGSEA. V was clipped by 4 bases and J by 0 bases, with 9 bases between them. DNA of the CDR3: TGCAGCGTTGCCCCAGGATCAACTAATGAAAAACTGTTTTTT. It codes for CSVAPGSTNEKLFF.

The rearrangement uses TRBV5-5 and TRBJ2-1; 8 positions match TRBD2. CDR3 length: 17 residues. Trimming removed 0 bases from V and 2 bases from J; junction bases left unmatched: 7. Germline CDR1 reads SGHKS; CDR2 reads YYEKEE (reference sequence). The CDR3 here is CASSLEIGLAPYNEQFF. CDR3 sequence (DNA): TGTGCCAGCAGCTTGGAAATCGGACTAGCCCCCTACAATGAGCAGTTCTTC.

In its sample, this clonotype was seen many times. Here the CDR3 DNA reads TGTGCCACCAGTGTCCGGGCCGGGGAGCTGTTTTTT. This translates into CATSVRAGELFF. The chain couples TRBV24-1 to TRBJ2-2; D gene uncertain. This CDR3 is built from 12 residues. V lost 5 bases and J lost 6, with 6 bases in between. From germline, CDR1 is KGHDR and CDR2 SFDVKD.

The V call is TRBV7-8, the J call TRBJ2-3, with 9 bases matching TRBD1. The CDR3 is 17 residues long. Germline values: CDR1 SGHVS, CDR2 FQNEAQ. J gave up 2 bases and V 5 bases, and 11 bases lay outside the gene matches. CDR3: CASSLPKTGGFTDTQYF. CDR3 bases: TGTGCCAGCAGCCTACCGAAGACAGGGGGGTTCACAGATACGCAGTATTTT.

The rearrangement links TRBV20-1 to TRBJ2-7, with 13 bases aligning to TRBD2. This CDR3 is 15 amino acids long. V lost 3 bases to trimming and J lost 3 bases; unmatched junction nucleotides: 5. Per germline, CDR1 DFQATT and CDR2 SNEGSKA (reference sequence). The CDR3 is CSASPGLAGVYEQYF. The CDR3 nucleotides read TGCAGTGCTAGCCCCGGACTAGCGGGAGTCTACGAGCAGTACTTC.